The clone carrying this TCR beta chain was counted between two and nine times. Antigen: not known. Both iRepertoire HTBI primers and Arm-PCR of CDR3 regions were used to build the TCR beta libraries. TCRdb fed the multiplex PCR reads into MiXCR, producing one record per CDR3 protein. The repertoire holds 200,000 to 250,000 distinct CDR3 sequences, with around a fifth as singletons. Germline V gene lookup returns CDR1 SGHTS and CDR2 YDEGEE. The CDR3 extends over 14 amino acids. The V gene lost 0 bases and the J gene lost 7 bases, with 11 bases spanning the gap. The time point: newly diagnosed GD, antithyroid drugs for less than 3 months. RNA isolated from PBMCs was used to make the TCR library. Clinicians diagnosed Graves' disease using American Thyroid Association guidelines. The sample belongs to a study of regulatory T cells in long-lasting Graves disease. About the research overall: Newly diagnosed Graves' patients had taken antithyroid drugs under 3 months.

Overall study results and limits: With persistent disease, TRBV28, TRBJ1-2 and TRBJ2-5 were the favored segments.

Separately, the same data were catalogued under a study of T cells in Graves' hyperthyroidism and ophthalmopathy. From that paper: Hyperthyroidism had been newly diagnosed in patients aged 18 to 65, and its duration was under 2 months.

Here the sequenced sample was peripheral blood mononuclear cells (PBMCs), taken at new diagnosis, from a patient treated with antithyroid drugs. The sequence came from a woman younger than 45 with Graves disease. The rearrangement joins TRBV5-8 to TRBJ1-5; D is unresolved. CDR3 DNA: TGTGCCAGCAGCTTGGGGAGGGAAGGCCAGCCCCAGCATTTT. Its translation is CASSLGREGQPQHF. The full variable domain, rest sourced from reference TRBV5-8 and TRBJ1-5, is EAGVTQSPTHLIKTRGQQATLRCSPISGHTSVYWYQQALGLGLQFLLWYDEGEERNRGNFPPRFSGRQFPNYSSELNVNALELEDSALYLCASSLGREGQPQHFGDGTRLSIL.